This T cell receptor (beta chain) came from a study of cytomegalovirus exposure and HLA in healthy donors. 60 Vbeta and 13 Jbeta primers were used in PCR. Here immunoSEQ multiplex PCR was the method, and the copy in TCRdb shows in-frame clones only, minus some. The profile shows fewer than 250,000 clones, 80% to 90% of them singletons. This clone was found a few times. Its antigen is unidentified. General study points: In a later analysis, at a false discovery rate of 0.05, 17,000 or so TCR beta sequences matched HLA alleles. The study flagged around 150 TCR beta chains as cytomegalovirus-associated. What a later analysis reportedly showed was that an Asian-associated ancestry cluster had fewer N-insertions than the roughly 670-donor mean.

V was pared by 1 base and J by 8 bases, with 15 bases between. This CDR3 has 14 amino acids. Germline V gives CDR1 SGHRS, CDR2 YFSETQ. Sequences were obtained from PBMCs. The rearrangement links TRBV5-1 to TRBJ1-2; D possibly corresponds to TRBD1 (6 bases). The TCR sequence derives from a man aged 25 to 45 in good health and CMV-seronegative. In DNA form, the CDR3 reads TGCGCCAGCAGCTTGAGAGGGGGAGAAAAGGGCTACACCTTC. It codes for CASSLRGGEKGYTF.